Listed here is a single T cell receptor beta chain. The source of the sample is a study of blood T cell repertoires in COVID-19. Germline CDR1 is SGHAT and CDR2 is FQNNGV. This CDR3 is 13 amino acids long. V lost 8 bases to trimming and J lost 1 base, with 8 bases between them. Source study methods: Amplification from reference gene primers served as the basis for estimated nucleated cell counts. Using immunoSEQ multiplex PCR, the repertoire was profiled, and TCRdb retains in-frame clones only, with some absent. V, J and clone size were drawn from that table, and D and trimming were deduced from the DNA. The sample has approximately 240,000 clones, more than 80% seen once.

This chain links TRBV11-2 with TRBJ2-2; D is unresolved. This TCR was sampled from a woman between 18 and 29 years old in a cohort exposed to, infected with or recovered from COVID-19 (not recorded which). Sequenced input: PBMCs or T cells enriched from blood (not recorded which). CDR3 sequence: CASSVRNTGELFF. In DNA, the CDR3 is TGTGCCAGCTCCGTTCGGAACACCGGGGAGCTGTTTTTT. The variable domain in full, with the rest retrieved from reference TRBV11-2 and TRBJ2-2, is EAGVAQSPRYKIIEKRQSVAFWCNPISGHATLYWYQQILGQGPKLLIQFQNNGVVDDSQLPKDRFSAERLKGVDSTLKIQPAKLEDSAVYLCASSVRNTGELFFGEGSRLTVL.